A single sample gave rise to the 17 T cell receptor beta chains below, sequenced in a study of glioma-infiltrating T cells after dendritic cell vaccination. This table comes from immunoSEQ multiplex PCR, and its TCRdb copy is limited to in-frame clones, with some not included. The data contain thousands of clones, approximately 94% of them singletons. The source material was blood, sampled before dendritic cell vaccination. Receptors were obtained from a human donor with glioblastoma.

V is TRBV28 and J is TRBJ2-7; D is perhaps TRBD2 (6 bases). V dropped 5 bases and J dropped 6 bases, with 20 bases sitting between them. In germline, CDR1 is MDHEN, CDR2 SYDVKM. This CDR3 contains 15 residues. The CDR3 protein is CASSTVGGTAREQYF. DNA for the CDR3: TGTGCCAGCAGTACCGTCGGGGGTACCGCCCGCGAGCAGTACTTC.

The chain's CDR3 is CASSFLRNSYEQYF. CDR3 in DNA: TGTGCCAGCAGCTTCCTAAGAAACTCCTACGAGCAGTACTTC. The chain employs TRBV7-9 and TRBJ2-7, with no clear D. Per the germline V gene, CDR1 is SEHNR and CDR2 is FQNEAQ (reference sequence). The CDR3 covers 14 residues. Trimming removed 3 bases at V and 0 bases at J, with 9 bases between.

This rearrangement joins TRBV7-6 to TRBJ2-1, with TRBD1 matching over 10 bases. This CDR3 has 15 amino acids. In germline, CDR1 is SGHVS, CDR2 FNYEAQ. V dropped 5 bases and J dropped 5; count of bases not matched to a gene: 6. The CDR3 sequence is CASSPRQGANNEQFF. The CDR3 nucleotides are TGTGCCAGCAGCCCGCGACAGGGGGCGAACAATGAGCAGTTCTTC. Together with reference TRBV7-6 and TRBJ2-1, the CDR3 gives the full variable domain: GAGVSQSPRYKVTKRGQDVALRCDPISGHVSLYWYRQALGQGPEFLTYFNYEAQQDKSGLPNDRFSAERPEGSISTLTIQRTEQRDSAMYRCASSPRQGANNEQFFGPGTRLTVL.

The count of this clone is one. This sequence joins TRBV9 and TRBJ2-3, with a possible D match to TRBD2 (6 bases). The CDR3 runs to 15 residues. Deletions cut 0 bases from V and 5 bases from J, with 13 bases between. The germline CDR1 and CDR2 sequences are SGDLS and YYNGEE. CDR3 region: CASSVVGAGLDTQYF. The CDR3, as DNA: TGTGCCAGCAGCGTAGTCGGGGCGGGACTAGATACGCAGTATTTT.

This chain links TRBV5-5 with TRBJ1-3; no reliable D call. This CDR3 contains 17 residues. CDR1 and CDR2 from the germline V gene are SGHKS and YYEKEE (reference sequence). Trimming removed 1 base from V and 2 bases from J, with 16 bases in between. The DNA of the CDR3 is TGTGCCAGCAGCTTGTTTCCCCCGCGGCCCACTGGAAACACCATATATTTT. Residues: CASSLFPPRPTGNTIYF.

This chain links TRBV18 with TRBJ2-7; 10 nucleotides align to TRBD2. V dropped 8 bases and J dropped 6; count of bases not matched to a gene: 10. The CDR3 covers 14 residues. CDR1 is KGHSH, CDR2 LQKENI, per germline. The CDR3 protein is CASGPPAGGSEQYF. The DNA of the CDR3 is TGTGCCAGCGGACCCCCAGCGGGAGGGTCCGAGCAGTACTTC. Variable domain in full (rest from reference TRBV18 and TRBJ2-7): NAGVMQNPRHLVRRRGQEARLRCSPMKGHSHVYWYRQLPEEGLKFMVYLQKENIIDESGMPKERFSAEFPKEGPSILRIQQVVRGDSAAYFCASGPPAGGSEQYFGPGTRLTVT.

The chain links TRBV18 to TRBJ1-1; no reliable D call. CDR1 is KGHSH, CDR2 LQKENI, per germline. CDR3 length: 14 amino acids. Trimming shortened V by 5 bases and J by 3 bases, and 13 bases separated the two germline ends. The CDR3 spells CASSYDNTYTEAFF. Here the CDR3 DNA reads TGTGCCAGCTCATACGACAACACGTACACTGAAGCTTTCTTT.

The chain couples TRBV27 to TRBJ2-1, with 10 positions matching TRBD2. Germline V gives CDR1 MNHEY, CDR2 SMNVEV (reference sequence). This CDR3 spans 16 amino acids. V was clipped by 2 bases and J by 8 bases; unmatched bases: 9. CDR3 in DNA: TGTGCCAGCAGTTTACAGTCTAGCGGGAGTATCGATGAGCAGTTCTTC. Residues: CASSLQSSGSIDEQFF.

V gene TRBV27 combines with J gene TRBJ2-2; tentatively, D is TRBD2 (6 bases). The CDR3 totals 14 residues. Germline-derived CDR1 and CDR2 are MNHEY and SMNVEV (reference sequence). The germline V and J ends were trimmed by 5 bases and 3 bases, with 10 bases remaining between them. CDR3 region: CASSPWGDTGELFF. CDR3 DNA: TGTGCCAGCAGTCCCTGGGGGGACACCGGGGAGCTGTTTTTT.

V gene TRBV5-6 combines with J gene TRBJ2-3; D gene uncertain. The germline V gene encodes CDR1 SGHDT and CDR2 YYEEEE. V dropped 5 bases and J dropped 3 bases, with 10 bases sitting between them. This CDR3 spans 13 amino acids. The DNA for the CDR3 is TGTGCCAGCAGTACGCCCAGGACAGATACGCAGTATTTT. Its protein is CASSTPRTDTQYF.

The rearrangement joins TRBV7-2 to TRBJ2-4; possible D gene TRBD1, 6 bases. CDR1 is SGHTA and CDR2 is FQGNSA in the germline V gene. The CDR3 sequence is 16 residues long. V lost 4 bases and J lost 0, with 13 bases in between. The CDR3 DNA reads as TGTGCCAGCAGCTCAGGGGATACAATAGCCAAAAACATTCAGTACTTC. Amino acids: CASSSGDTIAKNIQYF.

This chain links TRBV6-1 with TRBJ2-7, with 11 bases matching TRBD2. Germline loops: CDR1 MNHNS, CDR2 SASEGT. The junction had 6 bases not matched to a gene; V was cut back by 7 bases and J by 4 bases. CDR3 length: 14 residues. The CDR3 here is CASTRTSGSYEQYF. CDR3 sequence (DNA): TGTGCCAGCACGAGGACTAGCGGGTCTTACGAGCAGTACTTC.

The V gene is TRBV7-3, the J gene TRBJ2-1, with D possibly TRBD2 on 7 matching bases. The CDR3 extends over 16 amino acids. Trimming left V 5 bases short and J 3 bases short, with 17 bases between. In germline, CDR1 is SGHTA, CDR2 FQGTGA. The chain's CDR3 is CASSPRGGSGYNEQFF. The DNA for the CDR3 is TGTGCCAGCAGCCCCAGGGGCGGGAGTGGCTACAATGAGCAGTTCTTC.

The genes are TRBV5-1 and TRBJ2-7, with D hard to call. The V end lost 2 bases, the J end lost 3 bases, and 15 bases lay between the germline ends. CDR1 SGHRS and CDR2 YFSETQ come from the germline V gene. This CDR3 has 15 residues. The CDR3 DNA reads as TGCGCCAGCAGCTTTGGAACTGACTCGGGCTACGAGCAGTACTTC. The encoded protein is CASSFGTDSGYEQYF.

The chain combines TRBV11-3 with TRBJ2-2; D remains ambiguous. The CDR3 is 15 amino acids. V was pared by 4 bases and J by 5 bases, with 14 bases between. Looked up from germline, CDR1 is SGHNT and CDR2 is YENEEA. The CDR3 sequence is CASSSSRHPTGELFF. CDR3 bases: TGTGCCAGCAGCTCCTCCCGACACCCGACCGGGGAGCTGTTTTTT.

This chain joins TRBV28 and TRBJ2-7; a possible D gene is TRBD2 (7 bases). Trimming removed 7 bases from V and 2 bases from J, with 15 bases in between. Germline CDR1 reads MDHEN; CDR2 reads SYDVKM. The CDR3 has 14 residues. The DNA for the CDR3 is TGTGCCAGCAAAGGAGGGGGAGGGACCTACGAGCAGTACTTC. Amino acids: CASKGGGGTYEQYF.

As to this clone: In this CDR3 the conserved last residue, phenylalanine or tryptophan, is missing, so a read error is likely. The chain links TRBV29-1 to TRBJ1-2; D perhaps matches TRBD1 (5 bases). Trimming left V 7 bases short and J 5 bases short, with 20 bases between. This CDR3 is built from 14 residues. Germline V lookup: CDR1 SQVTM, CDR2 ANQGSEA. CDR3 DNA: TGCAGCGCCGGAAATCAGGGTCTTGGGTATGGCTACACCCTC. Translated: CSAGNQGLGYGYTL.